Shown below are 26 T cell receptor beta chains from a single sample sequenced in a study of long-term antiretroviral therapy in people with HIV. The assay used was immunoSEQ (version v3.0), run at survey level. Here immunoSEQ multiplex PCR was the method, and the copy in TCRdb shows in-frame clones only, minus some. This table has 9,500 or so clones, about 69% appearing once. This specimen was unsorted PBMCs, taken 1.8 years before starting antiretroviral therapy. The origin of the receptors is a man aged 35 to 55 with HIV.

This chain joins TRBV7-2 and TRBJ2-5; 9 bases line up with TRBD1. The CDR3 is 13 residues long. Trimming took 6 bases from V and 13 from J; bases not matched to a gene: 12. Germline lookup yields CDR1 SGHTA and CDR2 FQGNSA. CDR3 nucleotide sequence: TGTGCCAGCAGTCGCGCGATGGGGACAGGGTTGTACTTC. This codes for CASSRAMGTGLYF.

CDR3 loop: CASRLGTGSYGYTF. The CDR3, as DNA: TGTGCCAGCAGGCTCGGGACAGGGAGCTATGGCTACACCTTC. This chain connects TRBV6-1 to TRBJ1-2, with 9 bases identical to TRBD1. The CDR3 spans 14 residues. Germline trimming cut 6 bases from V and 4 bases from J; bases unmatched to any gene: 6. Germline V gene data show CDR1 as MNHNS and CDR2 as SASEGT.

The CDR3 protein is CASSPPVRTGSGNTIYF. The CDR3 DNA sequence: TGTGCCAGCTCACCACCGGTCCGGACAGGGTCTGGAAACACCATATATTTT. The chain couples TRBV18 to TRBJ1-3; 8 nucleotides line up with TRBD1. Germline CDR1 reads KGHSH; CDR2 reads LQKENI. J lost 1 base, V lost 0 bases, and 5 bases had no gene match. This CDR3 contains 17 residues.

CDR3 sequence: CASSSRGNPDSPLHF. The CDR3 nucleotides are TGTGCCAGCAGCAGCAGGGGGAACCCGGATTCACCCCTCCACTTT. V usage is TRBV7-9 and J usage is TRBJ1-6; the match to TRBD1 covers 7 bases. CDR3 size: 15 residues. V lost 5 bases and J lost 8; bases outside the gene matches: 9. The germline gives CDR1 SEHNR, CDR2 FQNEAQ (reference sequence).

V and J are TRBV29-1 and TRBJ2-2, with D possibly being TRBD2 (7 bases). The CDR3 has 15 amino acids. V lost 1 base, J lost 2 bases, and 11 bases lay in between. Germline CDR1 and CDR2: SQVTM and ANQGSEA. CDR3 sequence: CSVEVTGGNTGELFF. CDR3 nucleotides: TGCAGCGTTGAAGTGACGGGGGGCAACACCGGGGAGCTGTTTTTT.

This clone occurred a few times. The V call is TRBV18, the J call TRBJ1-3; no firm D call. Germline assignment: CDR1 KGHSH and CDR2 LQKENI. The V end was cut by 3 bases, the J end by 0 bases, with 9 bases between. The CDR3 has 15 residues. The CDR3 region is CASSPAVASGNTIYF. Here the CDR3 DNA reads TGTGCCAGCTCACCTGCAGTCGCCTCTGGAAACACCATATATTTT.

This clone was detected once. The chain has TRBV11-2 and TRBJ2-3, with 11 bases lining up with TRBD2. Per germline, CDR1 SGHAT and CDR2 FQNNGV. The CDR3 has 16 residues. V dropped 4 bases and J dropped 1; count of bases not matched to a gene: 4. CDR3 residues: CASSSMTSGGTDTQYF. In nucleotides, the CDR3 is TGTGCCAGCAGCTCCATGACTAGCGGGGGCACAGATACGCAGTATTTT.

In this sample, this clone turned up a few times. The chain recombines TRBV18 with TRBJ1-5; TRBD1 agrees at 10 bases. Trimming cost V 3 bases and J 5 bases; bases outside gene matches: 1. CDR3 length equals 14 residues. Germline lookup yields CDR1 KGHSH and CDR2 LQKENI. The DNA for the CDR3 is TGTGCCAGCTCACCCGGGACAGGGGATCAGCCCCAGCATTTT. Amino acids: CASSPGTGDQPQHF.

This chain links TRBV5-6 with TRBJ1-1; D is perhaps TRBD1 (6 bases). The CDR3 runs to 17 residues. V was clipped by 2 bases and J by 4 bases, with 21 bases between them. In germline, CDR1 is SGHDT, CDR2 YYEEEE. In DNA form, the CDR3 reads TGTGCCAGCAGCTTTGTTCAGGGGAAGGGTTCAGCCACTGAAGCTTTCTTT. This sequence encodes CASSFVQGKGSATEAFF.

This clone came up a few times. V usage is TRBV7-6 and J usage is TRBJ1-6; maybe TRBD1 (6 bases). CDR1 SGHVS and CDR2 FNYEAQ come from the germline V gene. Trimming removed 3 bases at V and 8 bases at J, with 14 bases between. The length of the CDR3 is 15 residues. CDR3 sequence: CASSFTTGSDSPLHF. The CDR3, as DNA: TGTGCCAGCAGCTTTACAACAGGGAGTGATTCACCCCTCCACTTT.

The rearrangement links TRBV5-1 to TRBJ2-7; 15 nucleotides line up with TRBD2. The CDR3 covers 19 residues. Germline V gene sequence: CDR1 SGHRS, CDR2 YFSETQ. V lost 1 base to trimming and J lost 0 bases; unmatched junction nucleotides: 8. CDR3 amino acids: CASSLNPRTSGGGSYEQYF. CDR3 nucleotide sequence: TGCGCCAGCAGCTTGAACCCTCGGACTAGCGGGGGGGGCTCCTACGAGCAGTACTTC.

The CDR3 region has the DNA TGCAGCGTTGCCGGGAACTATGGCTACACCTTC. Translating it yields CSVAGNYGYTF. This rearrangement joins TRBV29-1 to TRBJ1-2; D ambiguous. V was clipped by 4 bases and J by 2 bases, with 5 bases between them. The CDR3 runs 11 residues. Looked up from germline, CDR1 is SQVTM and CDR2 is ANQGSEA.

This clone was recorded a few times. This CDR3 is also generated by other DNA sequences in the sample. This chain joins TRBV9 and TRBJ2-3; TRBD2 might be the D (5 bases). The CDR3 runs 15 residues. The germline V gene encodes CDR1 SGDLS and CDR2 YYNGEE. Trimming left V 0 bases short and J 2 bases short, with 10 bases between. CDR3 sequence (DNA): TGTGCCAGCAGCGTAGGACTATTACTCACAGATACGCAGTATTTT. Translation gives CASSVGLLLTDTQYF. Full variable domain (remainder filled in from reference TRBV9 and TRBJ2-3): DSGVTQTPKHLITATGQRVTLRCSPRSGDLSVYWYQQSLDQGLQFLIQYYNGEERAKGNILERFSAQQFPDLHSELNLSSLELGDSALYFCASSVGLLLTDTQYFGPGTRLTVL.

The J gene is TRBJ1-4, the V gene TRBV6-1; tentative D call: TRBD1 (6 bases). Trimming took off 6 bases at V and 8 bases at J, with 16 bases between the two ends. Germline V gene data show CDR1 as MNHNS and CDR2 as SASEGT. This CDR3 is 14 amino acids long. CDR3 coding DNA: TGTGCCAGCAGACCGGGACAACTGAGGGAAAAACTGTTTTTT. Amino acid sequence: CASRPGQLREKLFF.

The chain uses TRBV7-9 and TRBJ1-6; D possibly corresponds to TRBD1 (6 bases). The CDR3 length is 15 residues. Germline V lookup: CDR1 SEHNR, CDR2 FQNEAQ (reference sequence). V lost 1 base to trimming and J lost 7 bases, with 11 bases between them. The CDR3 nucleotides read TGTGCCAGCAGCTTAGAGGGGGGCAGGAATTCACCCCTCCACTTT. This translates into CASSLEGGRNSPLHF.

The rearrangement joins TRBV5-1 to TRBJ2-5, with D perhaps assigned TRBD1 or TRBD2 (5 bases each). Per the germline V gene, CDR1 is SGHRS and CDR2 is YFSETQ. V dropped 4 bases and J dropped 2 bases, with 18 bases sitting between them. The CDR3 runs to 16 residues. The CDR3 DNA reads TGCGCCAGCAGCCCCCGTCCGGGGCAGAGTCAAGAGACCCAGTACTTC. Amino acid sequence: CASSPRPGQSQETQYF. Together with reference TRBV5-1 and TRBJ2-5, the CDR3 gives the full variable domain: KAGVTQTPRYLIKTRGQQVTLSCSPISGHRSVSWYQQTPGQGLQFLFEYFSETQRNKGNFPGRFSGRQFSNSRSEMNVSTLELGDSALYLCASSPRPGQSQETQYFGPGTRLLVL.

The rearrangement joins TRBV5-1 to TRBJ1-1; D gene unclear. The CDR3 length is 14 residues. Trimming took 3 bases from V and 1 from J, leaving 10 bases between them. Germline V gene lookup returns CDR1 SGHRS and CDR2 YFSETQ. In DNA, the CDR3 is TGCGCCAGCAGCTCCTGGGCAGCGAACACTGAAGCTTTCTTT. This sequence encodes CASSSWAANTEAFF.

This rearrangement joins TRBV10-2 to TRBJ1-1; no firm D call. The CDR3 extends over 13 amino acids. Germline CDR1 and CDR2: WSHSY and SAAADI. Trimming pared 4 bases from V and 7 bases from J, leaving 13 bases between. The DNA of the CDR3 is TGCGCCAGCAGTGCGGATTCCTCCGGTGAAGCTTTCTTT. Encoded protein: CASSADSSGEAFF.

This clone was observed a single time. The V gene is TRBV19, the J gene TRBJ1-5; D ambiguous. Trimming shortened V by 4 bases and J by 7 bases, and 14 bases separated the two germline ends. CDR3 length equals 14 residues. CDR1 LNHDA and CDR2 SQIVND come from the germline V gene (reference sequence). The CDR3 region is CASSTTGQLQPQHF. The CDR3 DNA is TGTGCCAGTAGTACTACCGGGCAGCTACAGCCCCAGCATTTT.

The chain employs TRBV2 and TRBJ2-7; D uncertain. CDR1 and CDR2 (germline): SNHLY, FYNNEI. V gave up 4 bases and J gave up 0 bases, with 13 bases separating them. The CDR3 is 15 residues long. The CDR3 protein is CASSGFSETSYEQYF. The CDR3 coding sequence is TGTGCCAGCAGTGGTTTTTCGGAAACCTCCTACGAGCAGTACTTC.

The rearrangement uses TRBV6-1 and TRBJ2-1; 9 bases fit TRBD2. Germline V gives CDR1 MNHNS, CDR2 SASEGT. The CDR3 runs to 14 residues. Trimming took 1 base from V and 8 from J; bases not matched to a gene: 3. The CDR3 region has the DNA TGTGCCAGCAGTGAAGGGCTAGCGGGGTATGAGCAGTTCTTC. Translation gives CASSEGLAGYEQFF.

For the CDR3, the DNA is TGTGCCAGCAGCTGGACGGGGGGACCGTACGAGCAGTACTTC. Protein product: CASSWTGGPYEQYF. The chain combines TRBV14 with TRBJ2-7; 7 nucleotides align to TRBD2. Germline CDR1 reads SGHDN; CDR2 reads FVKESK. This CDR3 comprises 14 residues. The V segment lost 5 bases and the J segment 4 bases; nucleotides outside the gene matches: 8.

The chain couples TRBV2 to TRBJ1-4; TRBD1 matches at 7 bases. Germline V CDR1 and CDR2: SNHLY, FYNNEI. The CDR3 spans 14 residues. Germline trimming cut 6 bases from V and 6 bases from J; bases unmatched to any gene: 7. CDR3 nucleotides: TGTGCCAGCAGCCCGACAGGGAGGGATGAAAAACTGTTTTTT. Protein sequence: CASSPTGRDEKLFF.

V gene TRBV7-9 combines with J gene TRBJ2-1, with D perhaps matching TRBD1 or TRBD2 (6 bases each). V was trimmed by 5 bases and J by 11 bases, leaving 16 bases between them. The CDR3 sequence is 13 residues long. The V gene's germline CDR1 is SEHNR and CDR2 FQNEAQ (reference sequence). The CDR3 nucleotides are TGTGCCAGCAGCCCGGGGGCGGGACTTCAGCAGTTCTTC. Protein sequence: CASSPGAGLQQFF. Variable domain in full (rest from reference TRBV7-9 and TRBJ2-1): DTGVSQNPRHKITKRGQNVTFRCDPISEHNRLYWYRQTLGQGPEFLTYFQNEAQLEKSRLLSDRFSAERPKGSFSTLEIQRTEQGDSAMYLCASSPGAGLQQFFGPGTRLTVL.

The V call is TRBV18, the J call TRBJ2-2, with D possibly TRBD1 on 5 matching bases. CDR3 size: 15 residues. Germline V gene lookup returns CDR1 KGHSH and CDR2 LQKENI. Trimming removed 4 bases from V and 5 bases from J, with 14 bases in between. The CDR3 coding sequence is TGTGCCAGCTCACAAGGCAGGGTCTCGACCGGGGAGCTGTTTTTT. Translation gives CASSQGRVSTGELFF.

The chain carries TRBV7-2 and TRBJ1-6; D unclear. Germline V gene lookup returns CDR1 SGHTA and CDR2 FQGNSA. There are 13 residues in the CDR3. Trimming took off 5 bases at V and 7 bases at J, with 9 bases between the two ends. The chain's CDR3 is CASSGDTNSPLHF. As DNA, the CDR3 is TGTGCCAGCAGCGGAGACACCAATTCACCCCTCCACTTT.